This TCR beta chain was identified during a study of blood T cell repertoires in COVID-19. Study overall: T cells, B-cell-depleted T cells, or PBMCs supplied cDNA or gDNA.

In the original workflow: How many nucleated cells were present was estimated from reference gene primer amplification. Profiled with immunoSEQ multiplex PCR; TCRdb holds only in-frame clones, not every one. V, J and clone size reflect that table, while D and trimming were determined from the DNA. The sample holds roughly 80,000 clones; about nine tenths are singletons and the top ten take about 8.2%. With 4 bases removed from V and 7 bases from J, the gap between germline ends came to 11 bases. This CDR3 is built from 14 residues. Germline assignment: CDR1 ENHRY and CDR2 SYGVKD. This chain uses TRBV10-3 with TRBJ1-6; D is possibly TRBD1 (5 bases). This TCR was recovered from a human donor in a cohort sampled during active COVID-19. Sequenced material: peripheral blood. CDR3 in DNA: TGTGCCATCAGTGTACAGGCTCTGAATTCACCCCTCCACTTT. Amino acids: CAISVQALNSPLHF.